Below, one T cell receptor beta chain is given with its context. Antigen specificity is unknown. The data were taken from a study of monozygotic twins with inflammatory bowel disease. Whole-study results and caveats: IBD-affected twins scored below their healthy co-twins in TCRbeta diversity (inverse Simpson).

The CDR3 contains 18 residues. CDR1 and CDR2 (germline): SGHRS, YFSETQ. No DNA is given; TCRdb re-called the 5' RACE reads and lists each CDR3 protein once. The sample table sets out approximately 400,000 distinct CDR3 sequences. Sequencing used blood. This TCR was recovered from a human donor with ulcerative colitis or Crohn's disease, or a healthy co-twin of an affected twin (not recorded which). The chain recombines TRBV5-1 with TRBJ2-1; the D call of TRBD1 rests on TCRdb alone, since no DNA is present to check it. CDR3: CATSPDPPGTPANNEQFF.